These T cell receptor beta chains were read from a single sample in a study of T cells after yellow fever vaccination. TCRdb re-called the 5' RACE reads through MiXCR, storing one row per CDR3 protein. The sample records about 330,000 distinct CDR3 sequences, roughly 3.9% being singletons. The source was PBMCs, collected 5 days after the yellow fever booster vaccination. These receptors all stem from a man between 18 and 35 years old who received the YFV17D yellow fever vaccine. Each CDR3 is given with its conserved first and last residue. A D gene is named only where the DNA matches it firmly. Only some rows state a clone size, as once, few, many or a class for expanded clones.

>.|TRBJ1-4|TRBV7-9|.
TGTGCCAGCAGCTTACTGCCAGGGGAGGGGGCAACTAATGAAAAACTGTTTTTT
CASSLLPGEGATNEKLFF
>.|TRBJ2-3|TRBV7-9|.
TGTGCCAGCAGCCAAGGGCAGGACACAGATACGCAGTATTTT
CASSQGQDTDTQYF
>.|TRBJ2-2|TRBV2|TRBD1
TGTGCCAGTCAACAGGGGATGAACACCGGGGAGCTGTTTTTT
CASQQGMNTGELFF
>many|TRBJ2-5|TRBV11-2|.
TGTGCCAGCAGCTTAGGATTGTTGTTCAGGGTCCAAGAGACCCAGTACTTC
CASSLGLLFRVQETQYF
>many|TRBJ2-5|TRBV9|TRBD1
TGTGCCAGCAGCGCCGGGACAGGGGAGGGAGAGACCCAGTACTTC
CASSAGTGEGETQYF
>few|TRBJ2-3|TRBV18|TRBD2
TGTGCCAGCTCACTGGTTCGCGGGGGGACCACAGATACGCAGTATTTT
CASSLVRGGTTDTQYF
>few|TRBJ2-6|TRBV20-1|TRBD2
TGCAGTGCTGGGAGGGCATCAGGGGCCAACGTCCTGACTTTC
CSAGRASGANVLTF
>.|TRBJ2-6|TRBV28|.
TGTGCCAGCAGTTTATTCATGGAGACCAACGTCCTGACTTTC
CASSLFMETNVLTF
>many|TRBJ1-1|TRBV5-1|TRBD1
TGCGCCAGCAGCTTGGGCGACAGGGGGGGAGCTTTCTTT
CASSLGDRGGAFF
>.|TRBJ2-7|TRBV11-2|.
TGTGCCAGCAACTCCGATTCCTACGAGCAGTACTTC
CASNSDSYEQYF
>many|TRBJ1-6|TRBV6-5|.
TGTGCCAGCAGCCCACTGGGGGACTCACCCCTCCACTTT
CASSPLGDSPLHF
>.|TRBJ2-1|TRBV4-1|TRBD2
TGCGCCAGCAGCCAAGAAGAGGAACGACTAGCGGGGGGCGGTGAGCAGTTCTTC
CASSQEEERLAGGGEQFF
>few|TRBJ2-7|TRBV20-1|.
TGCAGTGCTAGCTCGGGGGACTTTAGCTACGAGCAGTACTTC
CSASSGDFSYEQYF
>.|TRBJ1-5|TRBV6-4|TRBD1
TGTGCCAGCAGTGAAGGGACAGGGGGCAATCAGCCCCAGCATTTT
CASSEGTGGNQPQHF
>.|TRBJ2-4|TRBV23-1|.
TGCGCCAGCAGTCAAGGGGACAACGAAAACATTCAGTACTTC
CASSQGDNENIQYF
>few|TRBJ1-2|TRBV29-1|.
TGCAGCGTTGAAGATCCAGGTCGATTGGGGGATAACGACTATGGCTACACCTTC
CSVEDPGRLGDNDYGYTF
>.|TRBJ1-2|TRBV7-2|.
TGTGCCAGCAGACAGTCCTATGGCTACACCTTC
CASRQSYGYTF
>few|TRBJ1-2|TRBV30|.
TGTGCCTGGAGCTCGGTTACCCGCTACACCTTC
CAWSSVTRYTF
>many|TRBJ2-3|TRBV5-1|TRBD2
TGCGCCAGCAGCTTGGCGTTGGCGGGGGGCTCTAGCACAGATACGCAGTATTTT
CASSLALAGGSSTDTQYF
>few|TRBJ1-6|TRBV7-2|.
TGTGCCAGCAGCTTATTGCAGGTACTCCACTTT
CASSLLQVLHF
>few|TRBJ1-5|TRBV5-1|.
TGCGCCAGCAGCCCTGACAGGATCGGTGATGGCAATCAGCCCCAGCATTTT
CASSPDRIGDGNQPQHF
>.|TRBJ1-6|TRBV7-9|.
TGTGCCAGCAGCTTAGAGAGTCCTTCACCCCTCCACTTT
CASSLESPSPLHF
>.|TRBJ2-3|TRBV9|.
TGTGCCAGCAGCGTAGCCCCCTCAGGGGTCAAGGGTTTAGATACGCAGTATTTT
CASSVAPSGVKGLDTQYF
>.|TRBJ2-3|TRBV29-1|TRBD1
TGCAGCGTTGAAGGAACGACAGGGGGCCTCATCGGTACGCAGTATTTT
CSVEGTTGGLIGTQYF
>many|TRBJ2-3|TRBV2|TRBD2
TGTGCCAGCCTTAATAGGGCGGGGGGCACAGATACGCAGTATTTT
CASLNRAGGTDTQYF
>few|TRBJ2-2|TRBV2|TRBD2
TGTGCCTGTCGGGGGGACTCCAACACCGGGGAGCTGTTTTTT
CACRGDSNTGELFF
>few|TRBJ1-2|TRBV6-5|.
TGTGCCAGCAGTTACCACTTGAACTATGGCTACACCTTC
CASSYHLNYGYTF
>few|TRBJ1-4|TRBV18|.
TGTGCCAGCTCATCAAAAATCCCGGGGGACGAAAAACTGTTTTTT
CASSSKIPGDEKLFF
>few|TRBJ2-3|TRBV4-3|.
TGCGCCAGCAGCCAATATCTGGGTATAGCTCGCACAGATACGCAGTATTTT
CASSQYLGIARTDTQYF
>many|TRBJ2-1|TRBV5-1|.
TGCGCCAGCAGCTCGCAGGGATCCAGCAATGAGCAGTTCTTC
CASSSQGSSNEQFF
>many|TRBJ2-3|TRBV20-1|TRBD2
TGCAGTGCTAGAGATACTAGCGGGAGCACAGATACGCAGTATTTT
CSARDTSGSTDTQYF
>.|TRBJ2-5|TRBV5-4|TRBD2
TGTGCCAGCAGCCGGGGGGGCGTGGCCCAGTACTTC
CASSRGGVAQYF
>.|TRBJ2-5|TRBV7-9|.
TGTGCCAGCAGCCGGGGTATCCACCAAGAGACCCAGTACTTC
CASSRGIHQETQYF
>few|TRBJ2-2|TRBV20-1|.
TGCAGTGCTAGATTAAGGGGATTCACCACCGGGGAGCTGTTTTTT
CSARLRGFTTGELFF
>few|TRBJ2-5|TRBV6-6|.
TGTGCCACTCTGGGGGCCGGAGAGACCCAGTACTTC
CATLGAGETQYF
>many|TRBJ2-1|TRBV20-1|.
TGCAGTGCTAGGAATTCCTACAATGAGCAGTTCTTC
CSARNSYNEQFF
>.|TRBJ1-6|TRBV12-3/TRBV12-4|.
TGTGCCAGCAGTTTACCGGGGGCCAAGGTTTCACCCCTCCACTTT
CASSLPGAKVSPLHF
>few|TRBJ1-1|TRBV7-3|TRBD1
TGTGCCAGCAGCTTAATAGGGGGCGACTTTGGGGTCGTCATGAACACTGAAGCTTTCTTT
CASSLIGGDFGVVMNTEAFF
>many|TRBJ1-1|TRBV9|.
TGTGCCAGCAGCGTAGGGGGGAGGACTGAAGCTTTCTTT
CASSVGGRTEAFF
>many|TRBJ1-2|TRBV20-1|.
TGCAGTGCTAGTAGTCAGGCCTCCTATGGCTACACCTTC
CSASSQASYGYTF
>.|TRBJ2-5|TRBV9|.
TGTGCCAGCAGCGTAGTATCGGGGGAGACCCAGTACTTC
CASSVVSGETQYF
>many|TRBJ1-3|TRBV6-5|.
TGTGCCAGCAGTCAAGGACCGTTCTCTGGAAACACCATATATTTT
CASSQGPFSGNTIYF
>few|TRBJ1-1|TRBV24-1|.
TGTGCCACCAGTGATTCCGGAGGTCCTGAAGCTTTCTTT
CATSDSGGPEAFF
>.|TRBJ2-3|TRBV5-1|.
TGCGCCAGCAGCTTGGAGCACGGGACCACAGATACGCAGTATTTT
CASSLEHGTTDTQYF
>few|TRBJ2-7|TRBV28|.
TGTGCCAGCACTCTGGGGGTGCTAGCCTACGAGCAGTACTTC
CASTLGVLAYEQYF
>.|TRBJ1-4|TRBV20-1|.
TGCAGTGCAAGGAGGGGAGCTAATGAAAAACTGTTTTTT
CSARRGANEKLFF
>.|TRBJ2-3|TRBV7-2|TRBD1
TGTGCCAGCAGCCCGGGGACAGGGGGCGGGGCAGATACGCAGTATTTT
CASSPGTGGGADTQYF
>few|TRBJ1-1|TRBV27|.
TGTGCCAGCATGAGGGGGACCATGAACACTGAAGCTTTCTTT
CASMRGTMNTEAFF
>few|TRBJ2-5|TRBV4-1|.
TGCGCCAGCAGCCAAGGGTGGGCATTCGCGTTAGAGACCCAGTACTTC
CASSQGWAFALETQYF
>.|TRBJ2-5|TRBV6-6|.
TGTGCCAGCAGGTTGAGCGGGACCCAGTACTTC
CASRLSGTQYF
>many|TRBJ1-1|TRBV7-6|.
TGTGCCAGCAGCCAGGACACAAACACTGAAGCTTTCTTT
CASSQDTNTEAFF
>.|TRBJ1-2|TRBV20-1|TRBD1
TGCAGTGCTTATAAATCGGGACAGGCCTATGGCTACACCTTC
CSAYKSGQAYGYTF